These 27 T cell receptor beta chains share one sample of origin, sequenced in a study of cytomegalovirus exposure and HLA in healthy donors. This PCR relied on a set of 60 Vbeta primers and 13 Jbeta primers. Method: immunoSEQ multiplex PCR; TCRdb's copy keeps in-frame clones and lacks some. The sample holds over 100,000 clones; approximately 82% are singletons and the top ten take more than 1.5%. Source material: PBMCs. All receptors come from a man in his forties in good health and CMV-seronegative.

This chain uses TRBV28 with TRBJ2-7; 11 positions match TRBD1. Germline trimming cut 5 bases from V and 4 bases from J; bases unmatched to any gene: 7. The CDR3 has 15 residues. Germline CDR1 MDHEN, CDR2 SYDVKM. CDR3 amino acids: CASSGRDRGRYEQYF. The CDR3 DNA reads as TGTGCCAGCAGTGGCCGGGACAGGGGGAGGTACGAGCAGTACTTC.

The chain has TRBV19 and TRBJ2-3; 9 bases map to TRBD2. Per the germline V gene, CDR1 is LNHDA and CDR2 is SQIVND (reference sequence). With V trimmed by 3 bases and J by 0 bases, 4 bases remained unmatched. CDR3 length: 16 residues. CDR3 sequence: CASSIGLAKSTDTQYF. CDR3 sequence (DNA): TGTGCCAGTAGTATCGGACTAGCGAAGAGCACAGATACGCAGTATTTT.

The chain carries TRBV6-5 and TRBJ1-2, with 9 positions matching TRBD1. Germline V lookup: CDR1 MNHEY, CDR2 SVGAGI. The junction had 8 bases not matched to a gene; V was cut back by 4 bases and J by 5 bases. The CDR3 consists of 15 residues. The CDR3, as DNA: TGTGCCAGCAGTTCCCCGGACAGGGGATGGTATGGCTACACCTTC. Protein product: CASSSPDRGWYGYTF.

V is TRBV6-4 and J is TRBJ2-1; D gene unclear. Germline CDR1 MRHNA, CDR2 SNTAGT. Trimming cost V 5 bases and J 5 bases, with 10 bases left between them. The CDR3 contains 13 residues. CDR3 loop: CASSLFTDNEQFF. CDR3 nucleotides: TGTGCCAGCAGTTTATTTACTGACAATGAGCAGTTCTTC.

A single count supports this clone. This chain connects TRBV11-2 to TRBJ1-1, with TRBD1 as a possible D gene (5 bases). Germline lookup yields CDR1 SGHAT and CDR2 FQNNGV. V was clipped by 0 bases and J by 2 bases, with 7 bases between them. The CDR3 has 14 residues. The CDR3 protein is CASSLETVNTEAFF. In nucleotides, the CDR3 is TGTGCCAGCAGCTTAGAGACAGTCAACACTGAAGCTTTCTTT.

The rearrangement joins TRBV11-3 to TRBJ2-3; 11 bases are a match to TRBD1. Trimming removed 5 bases from V and 3 bases from J; junction bases left unmatched: 4. Germline assignment: CDR1 SGHNT and CDR2 YENEEA. The CDR3 is 15 residues long. DNA for the CDR3: TGTGCCAGCAGCCTCCGGGACAGGGGGACAGATACGCAGTATTTT. Protein sequence: CASSLRDRGTDTQYF.

The V call is TRBV9, the J call TRBJ2-3, with a tentative D call TRBD1 (5 bases). The V gene lost 3 bases and the J gene lost 3 bases, with 14 bases spanning the gap. There are 15 residues in the CDR3. CDR1 and CDR2 (germline): SGDLS, YYNGEE. As DNA, the CDR3 is TGTGCCAGCAGCGCAGGGCATCTTGGTACAGATACGCAGTATTTT. It codes for CASSAGHLGTDTQYF.

The chain combines TRBV7-3 with TRBJ2-1; 8 bases agree with TRBD2. The V gene end was trimmed by 5 bases and the J gene end by 7 bases; junction bases not matched to a gene: 16. CDR3 size: 17 residues. The germline gives CDR1 SGHTA, CDR2 FQGTGA. The CDR3: CASSPSRGGIVGNEQFF. In DNA, the CDR3 is TGTGCCAGCAGCCCTTCCCGCGGGGGGATAGTAGGGAATGAGCAGTTCTTC.

This clone was found once. The J gene is TRBJ1-2, the V gene TRBV19, with TRBD1 matching 10 bases. CDR1 is LNHDA, CDR2 SQIVND, per germline (reference sequence). The CDR3 covers 16 residues. The J segment lost 0 bases and the V segment lost 6 bases, leaving 7 bases of the junction unmatched. The CDR3 DNA is TGTGCCAGTAGGGGACAGGGGCGAAAGTCTAACTATGGCTACACCTTC. Its translation: CASRGQGRKSNYGYTF.

The gene calls are TRBV7-9 and TRBJ2-1; 7 bases are a match to TRBD2. This CDR3 is built from 17 residues. Germline CDR1 reads SEHNR; CDR2 reads FQNEAQ (reference sequence). Germline trimming cut 4 bases from V and 7 bases from J; bases unmatched to any gene: 16. The CDR3 loop is CASSYRGGSSLGNEQFF. The CDR3 region has the DNA TGTGCCAGCAGCTACCGGGGCGGGAGTTCCCTGGGGAATGAGCAGTTCTTC.

This chain uses TRBV6-1 with TRBJ2-7; perhaps TRBD1 as D (7 bases). CDR1 MNHNS and CDR2 SASEGT come from the germline V gene. The CDR3 runs 16 residues. Trimming stripped 0 bases from V and 5 bases from J, with 17 bases between. CDR3 in amino acids: CASSEALQGGSNEQYF. CDR3 sequence (DNA): TGTGCCAGCAGTGAAGCGCTTCAGGGGGGATCCAACGAGCAGTACTTC.

The CDR3 sequence is CASSSLGGGRDYEQYF. The CDR3 DNA reads as TGTGCCAGCAGCTCACTAGGTGGCGGGAGGGACTACGAGCAGTACTTC. This chain links TRBV11-1 with TRBJ2-7; TRBD2 agrees at 9 bases. This CDR3 has 16 residues. CDR1 and CDR2 (germline): SGHAT, FQDESV (reference sequence). Losses at the gene ends were 4 bases for V and 3 bases for J; bases not matched to a gene: 10.

V and J are TRBV7-8 and TRBJ2-1; tentative D call: TRBD2 (5 bases). This CDR3 spans 17 amino acids. CDR1 and CDR2 (germline): SGHVS, FQNEAQ. V gave up 0 bases and J gave up 1 base, with 13 bases separating them. The CDR3 loop is CASSLAPSYGSYNEQFF. The CDR3, as DNA: TGTGCCAGCAGCTTAGCTCCTAGCTATGGGTCCTACAATGAGCAGTTCTTC.

J is TRBJ2-1 and V is TRBV30; TRBD2 matches 11 bases. Germline V gene data show CDR1 as GTSNPN and CDR2 as SVGIG (reference sequence). The trim removed 0 bases at V and 10 bases at J, leaving 8 bases unmatched. This CDR3 spans 15 amino acids. In DNA, the CDR3 is TGTGCCTGGAGTGTACATAGCGGGAGGGCAGGAGAGCAGTTCTTC. Translated, it gives CAWSVHSGRAGEQFF.

This clone was seen a handful of times. The rearrangement joins TRBV4-1 to TRBJ2-1; TRBD1 aligns across 7 bases. Germline CDR1 reads MGHRA; CDR2 reads YSYEKL. CDR3 size: 14 residues. V lost 0 bases, J lost 9 bases, and 5 bases stayed unmatched. The CDR3 sequence is CASSQEQGRGEQFF. The CDR3 DNA reads TGCGCCAGCAGCCAAGAACAGGGGCGAGGTGAGCAGTTCTTC.

CDR3 region: CASSQGGAGGESADTQYF. Written as DNA, the CDR3 is TGTGCCAGCAGCCAAGGAGGGGCGGGAGGGGAATCAGCAGATACGCAGTATTTT. The chain is built from TRBV4-2 and TRBJ2-3; TRBD2 matches 9 bases. Germline CDR1 and CDR2: LGHNA and YNFKEQ. Germline trimming cut 1 base from V and 4 bases from J; bases unmatched to any gene: 12. There are 18 residues in the CDR3.

This clone was counted between two and nine times. The chain combines TRBV9 with TRBJ2-2; D may be TRBD2 (6 bases). V was pared by 6 bases and J by 5 bases, with 17 bases between. From germline, CDR1 is SGDLS and CDR2 YYNGEE. This CDR3 has 15 residues. The CDR3 here is CASTNFGGKTGELFF. The CDR3 region has the DNA TGTGCCAGCACAAACTTTGGGGGGAAAACCGGGGAGCTGTTTTTT.

The CDR3 DNA sequence: TGTGCCAGCTCACCACCTAGCGGGGGATCTTACAATGAGCAGTTCTTC. This translates into CASSPPSGGSYNEQFF. The rearrangement links TRBV18 to TRBJ2-1; 9 bases map to TRBD2. From germline, CDR1 is KGHSH and CDR2 LQKENI. J was trimmed by 4 bases and V by 0 bases; bases with no gene match: 4. The CDR3 totals 16 residues.

The V call is TRBV7-9, the J call TRBJ2-5, with 7 nucleotides matching TRBD1. The CDR3 extends over 14 amino acids. Germline V gene sequence: CDR1 SEHNR, CDR2 FQNEAQ (reference sequence). J lost 5 bases, V lost 1 base, and 4 bases had no gene match. The DNA for the CDR3 is TGTGCCAGCAGCTTAGTCGGGACAGTTGAGACCCAGTACTTC. Amino acids: CASSLVGTVETQYF.

J is TRBJ2-1 and V is TRBV6-7, with a possible D match to TRBD2 (6 bases). TRBV6-7 is an open reading frame, and its role is uncertain. V shed 2 bases and J shed 8 bases, with 19 bases lying between them. This CDR3 region has 16 residues. The CDR3: CASSYRDSVSKDEQFF. The CDR3 DNA follows: TGTGCCAGCAGTTACCGGGACTCGGTTTCGAAGGATGAGCAGTTCTTC.

The chain carries TRBV5-1 and TRBJ2-1, with D hard to call. Trimming left V 1 base short and J 7 bases short, with 9 bases between. The CDR3 length is 13 residues. Germline CDR1 is SGHRS and CDR2 is YFSETQ. This CDR3 is CASSLLRRNEQFF. Written as DNA, the CDR3 is TGCGCCAGCAGCTTGCTAAGGAGAAATGAGCAGTTCTTC.

The rearrangement uses TRBV7-2 and TRBJ2-5; 8 bases map to TRBD1. V shed 4 bases and J 4 bases; nucleotides not matched to a gene: 11. This CDR3 contains 16 residues. Per the germline V gene, CDR1 is SGHTA and CDR2 is FQGNSA. CDR3 sequence (DNA): TGTGCCAGCAGCTCCCATACCAGGGGGCTTGTAGAGACCCAGTACTTC. Its translation is CASSSHTRGLVETQYF.

V gene TRBV7-2 combines with J gene TRBJ1-5; D is perhaps TRBD1 (5 bases). Germline lookup yields CDR1 SGHTA and CDR2 FQGNSA. The CDR3 covers 12 residues. V gave up 9 bases and J gave up 3 bases, with 9 bases separating them. CDR3 sequence reads: CASTGNNQPQHF. The DNA for the CDR3 is TGTGCCAGTACAGGTAACAATCAGCCCCAGCATTTT.

The chain couples TRBV5-1 to TRBJ1-2; perhaps TRBD1 as D (5 bases). The CDR3 has 15 amino acids. Germline-derived CDR1 and CDR2 are SGHRS and YFSETQ. V was clipped by 0 bases and J by 4 bases, with 13 bases between them. The CDR3 coding sequence is TGCGCCAGCAGCTTGGCTTCGGGGGGAAGCTATGGCTACACCTTC. Translated, it gives CASSLASGGSYGYTF.

The genes are TRBV7-3 and TRBJ2-3; D may be TRBD2 (5 bases). The CDR3 is 15 residues long. Germline V gene sequence: CDR1 SGHTA, CDR2 FQGTGA. The V and J ends lost 5 bases and 0 bases respectively, with 12 bases between them. DNA of the CDR3: TGTGCCAGCAGCCAGAGCGGAGCTAGCACAGATACGCAGTATTTT. Translation gives CASSQSGASTDTQYF.

The rearrangement links TRBV11-2 to TRBJ2-1; D might be TRBD1 (5 bases). Trimming removed 1 base from V and 2 bases from J, with 9 bases in between. The CDR3 is 15 residues long. Per germline, CDR1 SGHAT and CDR2 FQNNGV. The CDR3 region is CASSLGGATYNEQFF. The CDR3 region has the DNA TGTGCCAGCAGCTTAGGGGGCGCTACCTACAATGAGCAGTTCTTC.

The chain employs TRBV19 and TRBJ2-1, with TRBD2 identical over 9 bases. Germline CDR1 reads LNHDA; CDR2 reads SQIVND (reference sequence). The CDR3 runs to 14 residues. The V gene end was trimmed by 7 bases and the J gene end by 7 bases; junction bases not matched to a gene: 8. The CDR3 sequence is CASNRAGGINEQFF. CDR3 DNA sequence: TGTGCCAGTAATCGAGCGGGAGGAATAAATGAGCAGTTCTTC. Full variable domain (remainder filled in from reference TRBV19 and TRBJ2-1): DGGITQSPKYLFRKEGQNVTLSCEQNLNHDAMYWYRQDPGQGLRLIYYSQIVNDFQKGDIAEGYSVSREKKESFPLTVTSAQKNPTAFYLCASNRAGGINEQFFGPGTRLTVL.